This entry lists 20 T cell receptor beta chains sequenced from one sample in a study of CD8+ T cells in alopecia areata. RNA was isolated and reverse transcribed to cDNA, the sequencing template. Data came from immunoSEQ multiplex PCR; TCRdb stores just in-frame clones and leaves some out. The table lists almost 250,000 clones, around 67% of them singletons, with 1% to 1.5% in the top ten. Sequenced here: CD4+ T cells sorted from blood, sampled at week 0. The receptor source for this set is a human donor with alopecia areata.

This rearrangement joins TRBV9 to TRBJ2-3, with a tentative D call TRBD2 (5 bases). Germline-derived CDR1 and CDR2 are SGDLS and YYNGEE. The germline V and J ends were trimmed by 6 bases and 0 bases, with 14 bases remaining between them. The CDR3 contains 15 residues. This chain's CDR3 is CASTRDRVSTDTQYF. The CDR3 DNA reads as TGTGCCAGCACCCGGGATCGAGTTAGCACAGATACGCAGTATTTT.

Only one count was recorded for this clone. V is TRBV13 and J is TRBJ2-7, with 8 bases that match TRBD1. This CDR3 spans 14 amino acids. Germline values: CDR1 PRHDT, CDR2 FYEKMQ (reference sequence). The V and J ends lost 3 bases and 4 bases, in that order; junction bases with no gene match: 5. The chain's CDR3 is CASSLDRAAYEQYF. The CDR3 nucleotides read TGTGCCAGCAGCTTGGACAGGGCGGCGTACGAGCAGTACTTC.

This sequence joins TRBV9 and TRBJ2-5; unclear D gene. V shed 2 bases and J shed 2 bases, with 7 bases lying between them. The germline gives CDR1 SGDLS, CDR2 YYNGEE. CDR3 length: 13 residues. CDR3 DNA: TGTGCCAGCAGCGTCTCCCTTCAAGAGACCCAGTACTTC. Its protein product is CASSVSLQETQYF.

This chain uses TRBV5-6 with TRBJ1-5; no clear D gene. The CDR3 covers 14 residues. CDR1 SGHDT and CDR2 YYEEEE come from the germline V gene. V was cut by 3 bases and J by 0 bases, with 7 bases left in between. CDR3 loop: CASSSFDSNQPQHF. The DNA for the CDR3 is TGTGCCAGCAGCTCATTCGATAGCAATCAGCCCCAGCATTTT.

The V gene is TRBV30, the J gene TRBJ1-3; D gene uncertain. CDR3 length: 11 amino acids. Trimming left V 1 base short and J 8 bases short, with 6 bases between. Germline CDR1 and CDR2: GTSNPN and SVGIG (reference sequence). Here the CDR3 reads CAWSAKDTIYF. The CDR3, as DNA: TGTGCCTGGAGTGCGAAGGACACCATATATTTT.

This clone was counted only a few times. The rearrangement links TRBV14 to TRBJ1-6, with D hard to call. This CDR3 spans 13 amino acids. V lost 0 bases and J lost 9, with 6 bases in between. CDR1 is SGHDN, CDR2 FVKESK, per germline. The CDR3 bases are TGTGCCAGCAGCCAAGATAGAGTTTCACCCCTCCACTTT. Protein product: CASSQDRVSPLHF.

The genes are TRBV5-1 and TRBJ1-5, with D unclear. The CDR3 extends over 15 amino acids. With 2 bases removed from V and 4 bases from J, the gap between germline ends came to 13 bases. Germline V lookup: CDR1 SGHRS, CDR2 YFSETQ. In DNA form, the CDR3 reads TGCGCCAGCAGCTTCACCTCAGACGGGAATCAGCCCCAGCATTTT. Its translation: CASSFTSDGNQPQHF.

The chain carries TRBV5-1 and TRBJ2-7; 7 bases are shared with TRBD1. The ends lost 0 bases at V and 5 bases at J; junction bases unmatched: 2. The CDR3 length is 13 residues. The germline V gene has CDR1 SGHRS and CDR2 YFSETQ. Here the CDR3 reads CASSLGGGDEQYF. The CDR3 DNA sequence: TGCGCCAGCAGCTTGGGAGGGGGCGACGAGCAGTACTTC.

The rearrangement links TRBV20-1 to TRBJ2-7; no reliable D call. CDR1 and CDR2 (germline): DFQATT, SNEGSKA (reference sequence). V was cut by 3 bases and J by 4 bases, with 7 bases left in between. The CDR3 covers 11 residues. The CDR3 DNA sequence: TGCAGTGCTAGTCAAGAGTACGAGCAGTACTTC. Its protein is CSASQEYEQYF.

This rearrangement joins TRBV4-2 to TRBJ1-6; no reliable D call. CDR3 length equals 13 residues. Trimming pared 4 bases from V and 17 bases from J, leaving 18 bases between. CDR1 is LGHNA, CDR2 YNFKEQ, per germline. The CDR3 reads CASSPPGDAPFHF. The CDR3 DNA follows: TGTGCCAGCAGCCCCCCCGGCGACGCTCCTTTCCACTTT.

This sequence joins TRBV9 and TRBJ1-3, with D unresolved. The CDR3 consists of 14 residues. Germline lookup yields CDR1 SGDLS and CDR2 YYNGEE. The ends were cut back, 1 base at V and 0 bases at J, with 5 bases in the middle. CDR3: CASSVLASGNTIYF. The CDR3 DNA reads as TGTGCCAGCAGCGTACTCGCCTCTGGAAACACCATATATTTT. Drawing the rest from reference TRBV9 and TRBJ1-3, the complete variable domain is DSGVTQTPKHLITATGQRVTLRCSPRSGDLSVYWYQQSLDQGLQFLIQYYNGEERAKGNILERFSAQQFPDLHSELNLSSLELGDSALYFCASSVLASGNTIYFGEGSWLTVV.

The J gene is TRBJ1-1, the V gene TRBV7-8; perhaps TRBD1 as D (5 bases). V lost 7 bases to trimming and J lost 0 bases, with 15 bases between them. Germline CDR1 reads SGHVS; CDR2 reads FQNEAQ. CDR3 length: 15 amino acids. The CDR3 nucleotides are TGTGCCAGCACCGACATGACAGCAGTGAACACTGAAGCTTTCTTT. Amino acids: CASTDMTAVNTEAFF.

The V and J genes are TRBV6-5 and TRBJ2-5, with TRBD2 identical over 10 bases. V shed 3 bases and J 7 bases; nucleotides not matched to a gene: 8. This CDR3 has 15 amino acids. The germline gives CDR1 MNHEY, CDR2 SVGAGI. The CDR3 here is CASSYLTSSGGTQYF. In nucleotides, the CDR3 is TGTGCCAGCAGTTATCTCACCTCTAGCGGGGGGACCCAGTACTTC.

In regard to this clone: The sample has other DNA sequences that encode this CDR3 too. This sequence joins TRBV30 and TRBJ2-7; D unresolved. CDR1 is GTSNPN, CDR2 SVGIG, per germline (reference sequence). This CDR3 region has 11 residues. V gave up 0 bases and J gave up 5 bases, with 5 bases separating them. CDR3 DNA: TGTGCCTGGAGTGTGCTCCACGAGCAGTACTTC. It specifies CAWSVLHEQYF.

This clone was recorded only once. This chain links TRBV9 with TRBJ1-2, with D maybe TRBD1 (6 bases). The ends were cut back, 2 bases at V and 2 bases at J, with 10 bases in the middle. CDR3 length: 14 residues. Germline loops: CDR1 SGDLS, CDR2 YYNGEE. Here the CDR3 reads CASSVADRNYGYTF. Here the CDR3 DNA reads TGTGCCAGCAGCGTTGCCGACAGGAACTATGGCTACACCTTC.

The V call is TRBV5-1, the J call TRBJ2-5, with 8 bases lining up with TRBD1. This CDR3 contains 16 residues. In germline, CDR1 is SGHRS, CDR2 YFSETQ. J was trimmed by 2 bases and V by 4 bases; bases with no gene match: 10. The CDR3 sequence: CASSKNGQGAQETQYF. DNA of the CDR3: TGCGCCAGCAGCAAAAACGGACAGGGAGCACAAGAGACCCAGTACTTC. Combining the CDR3 with reference TRBV5-1 and TRBJ2-5 gives the whole variable domain KAGVTQTPRYLIKTRGQQVTLSCSPISGHRSVSWYQQTPGQGLQFLFEYFSETQRNKGNFPGRFSGRQFSNSRSEMNVSTLELGDSALYLCASSKNGQGAQETQYFGPGTRLLVL.

This clone was counted between two and nine times. The chain combines TRBV30 with TRBJ2-2; possible D gene TRBD1, 6 bases. Per the germline V gene, CDR1 is GTSNPN and CDR2 is SVGIG (reference sequence). The CDR3 totals 13 residues. Trimming cost V 6 bases and J 1 base, with 9 bases left between them. The CDR3 DNA is TGTGCCTGTTTGACAGGGAACACCGGGGAGCTGTTTTTT. As protein: CACLTGNTGELFF.

This chain uses TRBV30 with TRBJ2-7; D ambiguous. The V and J ends lost 3 bases and 1 base respectively, with 16 bases between them. Germline V lookup: CDR1 GTSNPN, CDR2 SVGIG (reference sequence). The CDR3 extends over 15 amino acids. Written as DNA, the CDR3 is TGTGCCTGGAGCGGGTGGGGAAGATATTCCTACGAGCAGTACTTC. As protein: CAWSGWGRYSYEQYF.

This chain uses TRBV4-2 with TRBJ1-1, with a possible D match to TRBD1 (5 bases). This CDR3 contains 15 residues. V lost 2 bases to trimming and J lost 4 bases, with 14 bases between them. Per the germline V gene, CDR1 is LGHNA and CDR2 is YNFKEQ. The CDR3 DNA is TGTGCCAGCAGCCAACCCCCAGGGTCTGGCACTGAAGCTTTCTTT. It is translated as CASSQPPGSGTEAFF.

The V call is TRBV7-9, the J call TRBJ1-2; possible D gene TRBD1, 5 bases. The CDR3 has 12 amino acids. Germline V lookup: CDR1 SEHNR, CDR2 FQNEAQ (reference sequence). V dropped 4 bases and J dropped 4 bases, with 7 bases sitting between them. The CDR3 protein is CASSSDSYGYTF. The CDR3 coding sequence is TGTGCCAGCAGCTCAGACAGCTATGGCTACACCTTC.